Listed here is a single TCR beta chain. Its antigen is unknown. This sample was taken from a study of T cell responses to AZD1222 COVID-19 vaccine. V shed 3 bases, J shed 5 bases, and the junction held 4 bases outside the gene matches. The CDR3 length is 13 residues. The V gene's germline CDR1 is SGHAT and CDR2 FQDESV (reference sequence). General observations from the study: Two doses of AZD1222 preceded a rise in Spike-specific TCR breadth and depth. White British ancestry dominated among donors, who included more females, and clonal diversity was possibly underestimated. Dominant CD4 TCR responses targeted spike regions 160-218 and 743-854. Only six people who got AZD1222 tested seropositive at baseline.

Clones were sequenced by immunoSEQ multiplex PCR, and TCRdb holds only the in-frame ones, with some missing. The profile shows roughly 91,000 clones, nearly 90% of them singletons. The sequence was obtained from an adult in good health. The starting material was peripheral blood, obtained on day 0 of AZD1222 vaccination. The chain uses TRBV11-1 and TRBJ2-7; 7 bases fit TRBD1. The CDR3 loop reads CASSFTGAHEQYF. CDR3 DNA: TGTGCCAGCAGCTTCACAGGGGCCCACGAGCAGTACTTC.